This TCR beta chain was identified in a study of T cell responses to AZD1222 COVID-19 vaccine. Measured with immunoSEQ multiplex PCR; TCRdb has only the in-frame clones, and not every one. Of 180,000 or so clones in the sample, approximately 95% were seen once. Regarding this clone: Its antigen remains unidentified.

Findings and caveats of the study: Spike-specific TCR breadth and depth both grew after two AZD1222 doses. Most donors were white British, females outnumbered males, and clonal diversity was possibly underestimated. Vaccine-related CD4 TCRs covered spike, predominating at 160-218 and 743-854. Of the AZD1222 recipients, only 5 to 7 were seropositive at baseline.

The CDR3 length is 14 residues. From germline, CDR1 is SGHTA and CDR2 FQGNSA. The V end was cut by 5 bases, the J end by 2 bases, with 12 bases between. This TCR was recovered from an adult who received the AZD1222 COVID-19 vaccine. The gene calls are TRBV7-2 and TRBJ1-2; D unclear. The specimen was peripheral blood, collected 28 days after the second AZD1222 dose. The CDR3 reads CASSVVLYNYGYTF. In nucleotides, the CDR3 is TGTGCCAGCAGCGTAGTCCTCTACAACTATGGCTACACCTTC. The full variable domain, its missing parts supplied by reference TRBV7-2 and TRBJ1-2, is GAGVSQSPSNKVTEKGKDVELRCDPISGHTALYWYRQSLGQGLEFLIYFQGNSAPDKSGLPSDRFSAERTGGSVSTLTIQRTQQEDSAVYLCASSVVLYNYGYTFGSGTRLTVV.